This is a list of T cell receptor beta chains from one sample in a study of blood T cell repertoires in COVID-19. Data came from immunoSEQ multiplex PCR; TCRdb stores just in-frame clones and leaves some out. The data contain 200,000 to 250,000 clones, 80% to 90% of them seen just once; the ten biggest clones take up about 3.8%. The sequencing input was PBMCs or T cells enriched from blood (not recorded which). The receptors derive from a woman aged 40 to 49 with acute COVID-19. CDR3s include the opening cysteine and the closing phenylalanine or tryptophan. D genes are given only for firm matches. Only part of the rows carry a size: once, few, many, or a class if the clone is expanded.

size	V	J	D	CDR3	DNA
.	TRBV19	TRBJ2-3	.	CASSIAGGSTDTQYF	TGTGCCAGTAGTATAGCGGGGGGCAGCACAGATACGCAGTATTTT
.	TRBV2	TRBJ2-7	TRBD2	CASSFTSGSYEQYF	TGTGCCAGCAGTTTCACTAGCGGGAGCTACGAGCAGTACTTC
.	TRBV3-1/TRBV3-2	TRBJ2-5	.	CASSQEGPRKETQYF	TGTGCCAGCAGCCAAGAGGGTCCCAGGAAAGAGACCCAGTACTTC
once	TRBV4-3	TRBJ1-6	TRBD1	CASSQVPGQGHSPLHF	TGCGCCAGCAGCCAAGTACCGGGACAGGGACATTCACCCCTCCACTTT
.	TRBV7-9	TRBJ2-1	TRBD2	CASSYLAGVGNEQFF	TGTGCCAGCAGCTACCTAGCGGGAGTGGGCAATGAGCAGTTCTTC
once	TRBV2	TRBJ2-1	.	CASSPQYNEQFF	TGTGCCAGCAGCCCCCAGTACAATGAGCAGTTCTTC
.	TRBV6-1	TRBJ2-1	.	CASNEGPGSYNEQFF	TGTGCCAGCAATGAAGGGCCAGGGTCCTACAATGAGCAGTTCTTC
.	TRBV10-2	TRBJ2-7	TRBD2	CASTGLAGGQGSYEQYF	TGCGCCAGCACTGGACTAGCGGGAGGGCAAGGGTCCTACGAGCAGTACTTC
.	TRBV10-3	TRBJ1-5	.	CAISESVDQPQHF	TGTGCCATCAGTGAGTCTGTCGATCAGCCCCAGCATTTT
once	TRBV29-1	TRBJ2-3	TRBD1	CSVPQGSTDTQYF	TGCAGCGTCCCACAGGGGAGCACAGATACGCAGTATTTT
once	TRBV7-4	TRBJ1-3	.	CASSRRGGNSWGNTIYF	TGTGCCAGCAGCCGAAGGGGGGGCAATTCATGGGGAAACACCATATATTTT
.	TRBV28	TRBJ1-1	.	CAGKQGTEAFF	TGTGCCGGTAAACAGGGAACTGAAGCTTTCTTT
once	TRBV4-1	TRBJ2-7	TRBD2	CASSQAKSGRVEQYF	TGCGCCAGCAGTCAAGCGAAGAGCGGGAGGGTCGAGCAGTACTTC
.	TRBV4-3	TRBJ2-1	TRBD2	CASSQREGAYNEQFF	TGCGCCAGCAGCCAGCGGGAGGGAGCCTACAATGAGCAGTTCTTC
.	TRBV6-5	TRBJ1-5	.	CASTPGSAQHF	TGTGCCAGCACCCCGGGATCAGCCCAGCATTTT
.	TRBV27	TRBJ2-7	TRBD2	CASSSGTSGMGEQYF	TGTGCCAGCAGTTCAGGGACTAGCGGGATGGGCGAGCAGTACTTC
.	TRBV28	TRBJ2-3	TRBD2	CASRTSGPDTQYF	TGTGCCAGCCGGACTAGCGGGCCAGATACGCAGTATTTT
.	TRBV14	TRBJ2-6	TRBD1	CASSRDRGFSGANVLTF	TGTGCCAGCAGCCGGGACAGGGGTTTCTCTGGGGCCAACGTCCTGACTTTC
.	TRBV24-1	TRBJ2-1	TRBD1	CATSDPGQGSNEQFF	TGTGCCACCAGTGATCCGGGACAGGGATCCAATGAGCAGTTCTTC
.	TRBV13	TRBJ1-2	TRBD1	CASTPGQGASNYGYTF	TGTGCCAGCACCCCCGGTCAGGGGGCTTCTAACTATGGCTACACCTTC
.	TRBV28	TRBJ2-7	.	CASSFRAYEQYF	TGTGCCAGCAGTTTCCGAGCCTACGAGCAGTACTTC
.	TRBV12-3/TRBV12-4	TRBJ2-6	.	CASTIGGANVLTF	TGTGCCAGCACCATCGGGGGGGCCAACGTCCTGACTTTC
.	TRBV27	TRBJ2-1	TRBD2	CASSLLLAAYNEQFF	TGTGCCAGCAGTTTATTACTAGCGGCCTACAATGAGCAGTTCTTC
.	TRBV4-3	TRBJ2-7	TRBD2	CASSQDPLTTSGRSSYEQYF	TGCGCCAGCAGCCAAGATCCTCTAACCACTAGCGGGAGGTCCTCCTACGAGCAGTACTTC
.	TRBV11-2	TRBJ1-3	TRBD1	CASSPGTAGNTIYF	TGTGCCAGCAGCCCCGGGACAGCTGGAAACACCATATATTTT
.	TRBV28	TRBJ2-1	TRBD2	CASSSGTSGGWNEQFF	TGTGCCAGCAGTTCCGGGACTAGCGGGGGGTGGAATGAGCAGTTCTTC
.	TRBV7-5	TRBJ1-1	.	CVRSPPPGQGPRLMNTEAFF	TGTGTCAGAAGCCCCCCTCCGGGACAGGGTCCCCGTCTTATGAACACTGAAGCTTTCTTT
few	TRBV2	TRBJ1-2	TRBD1	CASSDLGTVLGYTF	TGTGCCAGCAGTGACCTCGGGACAGTCCTAGGCTACACCTTC
.	TRBV7-9	TRBJ2-3	.	CASSLVASVDTQYF	TGTGCCAGCAGCTTAGTAGCATCCGTAGATACGCAGTATTTT
.	TRBV10-3	TRBJ1-2	TRBD1	CAISAGQGVGYTF	TGTGCCATCAGTGCGGGACAGGGAGTTGGCTACACCTTC
once	TRBV6-2/TRBV6-3	TRBJ1-5	.	CASSSTGRSNQPQHF	TGTGCCAGCAGCTCTACAGGGAGAAGCAATCAGCCCCAGCATTTT
few	TRBV12-3/TRBV12-4	TRBJ1-1	TRBD1	CASSLTGVMEAFF	TGTGCCAGCAGTTTAACAGGGGTGATGGAAGCTTTCTTT
.	TRBV5-1	TRBJ1-1	.	CASRAAGGALAGAFF	TGCGCCAGCCGCGCCGCGGGGGGGGCCCTCGCCGGGGCTTTCTTT
.	TRBV28	TRBJ2-3	TRBD2	CASSLKTGLLLAGRDTQYF	TGTGCCAGCAGCCTAAAGACGGGGCTTCTTCTAGCGGGGAGAGATACGCAGTATTTT
once	TRBV11-3	TRBJ2-5	TRBD2	CASSFGAGAIQETQYF	TGTGCCAGCAGCTTCGGAGCGGGGGCAATACAAGAGACCCAGTACTTC
.	TRBV3-1/TRBV3-2	TRBJ2-2	TRBD2	CASSFRRGRDTGELFF	TGTGCCAGCAGCTTTAGACGGGGGAGGGACACCGGGGAGCTGTTTTTT
.	TRBV29-1	TRBJ1-1	.	CSDLAGSAFF	TGCAGCGACCTGGCTGGTTCGGCTTTCTTT
.	TRBV11-2	TRBJ2-3	.	CASSPGGPDTQYF	TGTGCCAGCAGCCCCGGGGGTCCAGATACGCAGTATTTT
.	TRBV18	TRBJ2-7	.	CASSLTSEYEQYF	TGTGCCAGCTCACTTACGAGCGAGTACGAGCAGTACTTC
.	TRBV19	TRBJ2-7	TRBD1	CASARDREYHEQYF	TGTGCCAGCGCCCGGGACAGGGAATACCACGAGCAGTACTTC
.	TRBV11-2	TRBJ2-2	.	CASSSLAGVDTGELFF	TGTGCCAGCAGCTCCCTTGCAGGGGTGGACACCGGGGAGCTGTTTTTT
few	TRBV7-9	TRBJ2-7	TRBD1	CASSGQDRAYEQYF	TGTGCCAGCAGCGGTCAAGACAGGGCTTACGAGCAGTACTTC
.	TRBV19	TRBJ1-6	.	CASTSTPTIGYSPLHF	TGTGCCAGTACCTCGACACCCACCATCGGCTATTCACCCCTCCACTTT
.	TRBV5-1	TRBJ2-7	TRBD1	CASSPPGQAYEQYF	TGCGCCAGCAGCCCCCCAGGACAGGCCTACGAGCAGTACTTC
.	TRBV10-3	TRBJ2-7	TRBD2	CAISVSGMSAYEQYF	TGTGCCATCAGTGTGAGCGGGATGAGCGCCTACGAGCAGTACTTC
.	TRBV28	TRBJ2-1	TRBD2	CASLTSGNSYNEQFF	TGTGCCAGCCTGACTAGCGGCAACTCCTACAATGAGCAGTTCTTC
few	TRBV15	TRBJ2-3	TRBD2	CATSRDGRTAGTSGRVDTQYF	TGTGCCACCAGCAGAGATGGCAGGACCGCCGGGACTAGCGGGAGGGTAGATACGCAGTATTTT
.	TRBV4-1	TRBJ1-3	.	CASSQDLGGIIGNTIYF	TGCGCCAGCAGCCAAGATTTAGGCGGGATCATTGGAAACACCATATATTTT
.	TRBV11-2	TRBJ2-3	TRBD2	CASSTLAGLTDTQYF	TGTGCCAGCAGCACCTTAGCGGGACTCACAGATACGCAGTATTTT
.	TRBV28	TRBJ2-6	TRBD1	CASRQGRKSGANVLTF	TGTGCCAGTCGACAGGGGCGTAAATCTGGGGCCAACGTCCTGACTTTC
.	TRBV3-1/TRBV3-2	TRBJ1-2	.	CASSQGQKNYGYTF	TGTGCCAGCAGCCAAGGACAGAAAAACTATGGCTACACCTTC
.	TRBV9	TRBJ2-3	.	CASSVASVSTDTQYF	TGTGCCAGCAGCGTAGCTTCGGTAAGCACAGATACGCAGTATTTT
few	TRBV4-2	TRBJ2-7	TRBD1	CASSQKTGDEQYF	TGTGCCAGCAGCCAAAAGACAGGGGACGAGCAGTACTTC
.	TRBV2	TRBJ2-1	.	CASSYGTGDYNEQFF	TGTGCCAGCTCCTACGGGACGGGAGATTACAATGAGCAGTTCTTC
.	TRBV11-2	TRBJ2-1	.	CASSLQGLSYNEQFF	TGTGCCAGCAGCTTACAGGGGCTCTCCTACAATGAGCAGTTCTTC
.	TRBV4-1	TRBJ2-5	TRBD2	CASSQGEGVAQETQYF	TGCGCCAGCAGCCAAGGGGAGGGAGTGGCCCAAGAGACCCAGTACTTC
.	TRBV3-1/TRBV3-2	TRBJ1-2	.	CASSQQGIGYTF	TGTGCCAGCAGCCAGCAGGGGATCGGCTACACCTTC